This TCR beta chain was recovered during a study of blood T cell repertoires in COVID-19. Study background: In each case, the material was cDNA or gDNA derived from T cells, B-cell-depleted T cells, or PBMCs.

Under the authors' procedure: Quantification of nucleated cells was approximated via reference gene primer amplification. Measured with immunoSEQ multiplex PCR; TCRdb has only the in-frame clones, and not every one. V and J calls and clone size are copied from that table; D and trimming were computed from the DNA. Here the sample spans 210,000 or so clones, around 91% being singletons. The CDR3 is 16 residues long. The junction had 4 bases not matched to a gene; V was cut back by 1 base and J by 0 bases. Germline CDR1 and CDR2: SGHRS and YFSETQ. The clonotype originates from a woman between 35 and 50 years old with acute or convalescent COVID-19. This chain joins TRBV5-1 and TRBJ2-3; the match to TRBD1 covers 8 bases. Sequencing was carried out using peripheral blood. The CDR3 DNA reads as TGCGCCAGCAGCTTGACAGGGGGACTTAGCACAGATACGCAGTATTTT. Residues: CASSLTGGLSTDTQYF.